Presented here are 2 T cell receptor beta chains from one specimen sequenced in a study of siplizumab effects on memory and regulatory T cells. TCRdb keeps only in-frame clones here, not all; method: immunoSEQ multiplex PCR. The profile shows some 87,000 clones, more than 80% of them singletons. The sequencing input was CD4+ T cells sorted from blood. These TCRs come from a human donor in good health.

This clone has only one observation. This chain uses TRBV4-1 with TRBJ2-3; 8 bases match TRBD1. The junction had 3 bases not matched to a gene; V was cut back by 1 base and J by 3 bases. CDR3 length: 15 amino acids. CDR1 and CDR2 from the germline V gene are MGHRA and YSYEKL. CDR3 region: CASSQGRDRTDTQYF. The CDR3 DNA follows: TGCGCCAGCAGCCAAGGGAGGGACAGGACAGATACGCAGTATTTT.

The V gene is TRBV19, the J gene TRBJ1-1; 10 bases fit TRBD1. Germline assignment: CDR1 LNHDA and CDR2 SQIVND (reference sequence). Trimming removed 3 bases from V and 3 bases from J; junction bases left unmatched: 4. CDR3 length equals 15 residues. CDR3 coding DNA: TGTGCCAGTAGTATTGGGACAGGGGTGTACACTGAAGCTTTCTTT. Amino acid sequence: CASSIGTGVYTEAFF.